This T cell receptor beta chain was identified in a study of T cell clusters in autoimmune cytopenias. Germline V gene data show CDR1 as MNHNY and CDR2 as SVGAGI (reference sequence). The CDR3 covers 15 residues. Multiplex touch-down PCR amplified TRB using TRB-A and TRB-B pools in one tube. For each CDR3 protein, TCRdb gives one entry from its re-call of the multiplex PCR reads, without DNA. This repertoire includes 4,500 or so distinct CDR3 sequences. Comment on this clonotype: Antigen unknown.

Notes on the study in general: Active autoimmune hepatitis patients had roughly 2.7-fold fewer exclusive TRB clusters than healthy donors. Physiological T cell clusters of healthy donors were apparently absent in primary autoimmune cytopenia patients.

TRB was amplified from around 0.25 ug of peripheral blood genomic DNA per sample. The sequencing sample was made of peripheral blood. This receptor was taken from a human donor with an autoimmune cytopenia or autoimmune hepatitis (not recorded which). The rearrangement joins TRBV6-6 to TRBJ1-6; TCRdb proposes TRBD1, but this gene call is untestable without DNA. The CDR3 protein is CASSPLGVFNSPLHF.